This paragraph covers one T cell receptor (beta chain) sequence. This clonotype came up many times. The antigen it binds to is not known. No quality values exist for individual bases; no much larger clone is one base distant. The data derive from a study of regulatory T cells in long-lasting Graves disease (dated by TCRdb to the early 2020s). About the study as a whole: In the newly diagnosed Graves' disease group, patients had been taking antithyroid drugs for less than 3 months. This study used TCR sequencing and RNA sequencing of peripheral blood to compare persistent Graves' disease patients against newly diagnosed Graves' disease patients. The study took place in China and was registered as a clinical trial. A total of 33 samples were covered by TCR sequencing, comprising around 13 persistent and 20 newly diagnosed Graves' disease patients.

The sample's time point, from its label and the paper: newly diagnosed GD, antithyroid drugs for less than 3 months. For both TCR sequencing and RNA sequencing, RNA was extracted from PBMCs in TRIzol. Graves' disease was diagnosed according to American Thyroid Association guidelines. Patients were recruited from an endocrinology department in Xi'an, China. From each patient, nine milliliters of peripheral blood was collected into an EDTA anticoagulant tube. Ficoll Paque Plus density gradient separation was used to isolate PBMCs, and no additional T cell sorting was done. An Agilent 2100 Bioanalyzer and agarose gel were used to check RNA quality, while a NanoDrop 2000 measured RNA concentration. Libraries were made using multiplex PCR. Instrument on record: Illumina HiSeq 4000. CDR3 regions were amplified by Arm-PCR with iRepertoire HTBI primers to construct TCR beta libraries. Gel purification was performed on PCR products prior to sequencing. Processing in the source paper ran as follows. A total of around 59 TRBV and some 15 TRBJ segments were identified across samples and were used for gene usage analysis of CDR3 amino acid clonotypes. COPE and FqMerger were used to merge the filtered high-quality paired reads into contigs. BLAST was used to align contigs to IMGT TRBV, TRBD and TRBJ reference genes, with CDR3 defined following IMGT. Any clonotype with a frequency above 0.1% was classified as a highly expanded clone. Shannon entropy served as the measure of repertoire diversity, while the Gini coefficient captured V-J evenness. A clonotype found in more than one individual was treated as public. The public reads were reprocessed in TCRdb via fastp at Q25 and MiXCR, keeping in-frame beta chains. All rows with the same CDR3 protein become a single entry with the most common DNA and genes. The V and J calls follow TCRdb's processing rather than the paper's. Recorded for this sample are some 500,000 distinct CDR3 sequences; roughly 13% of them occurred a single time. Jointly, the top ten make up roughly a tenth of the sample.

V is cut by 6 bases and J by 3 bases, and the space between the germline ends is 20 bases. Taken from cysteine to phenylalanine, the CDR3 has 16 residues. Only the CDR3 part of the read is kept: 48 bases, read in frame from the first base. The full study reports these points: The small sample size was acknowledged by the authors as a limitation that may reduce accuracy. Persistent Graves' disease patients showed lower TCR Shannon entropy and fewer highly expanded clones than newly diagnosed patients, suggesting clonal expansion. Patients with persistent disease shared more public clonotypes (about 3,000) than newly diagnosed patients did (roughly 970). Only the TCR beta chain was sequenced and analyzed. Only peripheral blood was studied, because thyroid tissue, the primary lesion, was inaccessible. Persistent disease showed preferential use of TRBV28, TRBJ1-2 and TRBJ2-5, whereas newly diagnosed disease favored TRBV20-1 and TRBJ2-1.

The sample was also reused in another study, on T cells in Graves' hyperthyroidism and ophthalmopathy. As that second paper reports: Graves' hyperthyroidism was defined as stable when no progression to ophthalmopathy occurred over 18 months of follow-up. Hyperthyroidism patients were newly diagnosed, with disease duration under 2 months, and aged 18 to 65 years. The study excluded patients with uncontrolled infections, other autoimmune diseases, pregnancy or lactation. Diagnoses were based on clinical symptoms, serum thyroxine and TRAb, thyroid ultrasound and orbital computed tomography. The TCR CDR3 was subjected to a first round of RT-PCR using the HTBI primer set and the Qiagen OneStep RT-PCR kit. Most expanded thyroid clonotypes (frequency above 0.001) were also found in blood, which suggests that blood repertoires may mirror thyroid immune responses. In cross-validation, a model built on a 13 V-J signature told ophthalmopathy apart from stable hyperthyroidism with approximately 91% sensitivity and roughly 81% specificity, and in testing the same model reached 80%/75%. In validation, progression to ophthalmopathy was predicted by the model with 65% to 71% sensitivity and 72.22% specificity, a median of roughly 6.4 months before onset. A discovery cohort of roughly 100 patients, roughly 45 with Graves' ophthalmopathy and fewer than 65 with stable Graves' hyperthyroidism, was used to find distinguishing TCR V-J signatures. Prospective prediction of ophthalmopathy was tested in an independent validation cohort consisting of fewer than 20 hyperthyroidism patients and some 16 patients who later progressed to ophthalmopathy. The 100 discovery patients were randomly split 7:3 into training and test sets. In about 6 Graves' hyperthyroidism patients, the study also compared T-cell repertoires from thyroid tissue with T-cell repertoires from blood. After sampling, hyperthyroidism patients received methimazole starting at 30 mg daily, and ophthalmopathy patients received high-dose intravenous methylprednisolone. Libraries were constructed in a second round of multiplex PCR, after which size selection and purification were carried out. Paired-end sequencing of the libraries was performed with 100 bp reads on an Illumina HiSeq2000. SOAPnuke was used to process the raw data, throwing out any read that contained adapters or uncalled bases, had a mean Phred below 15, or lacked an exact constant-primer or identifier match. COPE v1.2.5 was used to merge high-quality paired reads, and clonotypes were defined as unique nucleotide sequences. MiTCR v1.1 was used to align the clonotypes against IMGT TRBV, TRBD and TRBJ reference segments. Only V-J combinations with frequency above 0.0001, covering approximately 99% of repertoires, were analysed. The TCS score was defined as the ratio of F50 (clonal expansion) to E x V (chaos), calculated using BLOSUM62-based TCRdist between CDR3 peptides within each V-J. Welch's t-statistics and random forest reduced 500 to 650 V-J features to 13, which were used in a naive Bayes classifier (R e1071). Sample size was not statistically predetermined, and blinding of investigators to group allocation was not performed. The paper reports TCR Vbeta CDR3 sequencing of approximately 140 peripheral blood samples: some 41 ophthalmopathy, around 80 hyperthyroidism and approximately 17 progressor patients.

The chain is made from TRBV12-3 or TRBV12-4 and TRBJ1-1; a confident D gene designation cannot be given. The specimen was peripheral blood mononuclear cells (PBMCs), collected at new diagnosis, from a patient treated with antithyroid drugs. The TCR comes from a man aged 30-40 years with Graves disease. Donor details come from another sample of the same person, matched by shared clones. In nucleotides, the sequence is TGTGCCAGCAGACCTTTCGAGGGAGGGAGCGACACTGAAGCTTTCTTT. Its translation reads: CASRPFEGGSDTEAFF.